The source of this T cell receptor beta chain is a study of shared clonotypes between healthy human individuals. Overall study findings and caveats: Few donors restricted represented genetic and exposure-history diversity. The sharing of 4.5% to 5% of naive CD4 clonotypes was seen across several donors.

For sorted subsets, approximately 180 ng DNA per replicate equaled about 30,000 T cell genomes. This table comes from immunoSEQ multiplex PCR, and its TCRdb copy is limited to in-frame clones, with some not included. The sample holds approximately 980,000 clones, approximately 80% seen once. This CDR3 region has 12 residues. The germline V gene encodes CDR1 ENHRY and CDR2 SYGVKD. Comment on this clone: The antigen remains unidentified. At one end, the junction sequence differs from germline, possibly due to a read error.

The chain combines TRBV10-3 with TRBJ2-7; TRBD1 is a possible D gene (6 bases). The receptor was isolated from a man younger than 35 in good health. The sequencing sample was made of memory CD4+ T cells sorted from blood. Noted subset: CD45RA-negative fraction. The CDR3 here is CAIKPSGGELYF. CDR3 nucleotide sequence: TGTGCCATCAAACCCTCTGGGGGCGAGCTGTACTTC.